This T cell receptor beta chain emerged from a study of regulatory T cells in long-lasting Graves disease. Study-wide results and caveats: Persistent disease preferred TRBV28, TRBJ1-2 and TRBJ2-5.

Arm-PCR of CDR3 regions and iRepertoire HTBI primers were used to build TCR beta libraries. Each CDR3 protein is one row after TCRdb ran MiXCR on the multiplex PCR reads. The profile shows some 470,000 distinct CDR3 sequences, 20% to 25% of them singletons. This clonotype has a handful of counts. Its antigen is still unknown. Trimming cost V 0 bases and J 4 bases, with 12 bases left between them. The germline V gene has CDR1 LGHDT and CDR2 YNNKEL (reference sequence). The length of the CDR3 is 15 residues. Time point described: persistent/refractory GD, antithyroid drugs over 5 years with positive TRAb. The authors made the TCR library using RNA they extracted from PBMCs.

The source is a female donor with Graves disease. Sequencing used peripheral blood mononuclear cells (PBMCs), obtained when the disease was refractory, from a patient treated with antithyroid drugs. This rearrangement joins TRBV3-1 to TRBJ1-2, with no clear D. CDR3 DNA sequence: TGTGCCAGCAGCCAAGACTCACTCAGTATCTATGGCTACACCTTC. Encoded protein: CASSQDSLSIYGYTF.